This T cell receptor (beta chain) was observed in a study of blood T cell repertoires in COVID-19. The repertoire was sequenced with immunoSEQ multiplex PCR; TCRdb's copy has only in-frame clones and lacks some. The sample lists roughly 78,000 clones, more than 75% occurring once. This CDR3 comprises 13 residues. Germline V gives CDR1 SNHLY, CDR2 FYNNEI. V lost 1 base to trimming and J lost 1 base, with 4 bases between them. This TCR was sampled from a woman aged 60-75 years with acute or convalescent COVID-19. The rearrangement joins TRBV2 to TRBJ1-1; D gene unclear. The specimen was peripheral blood. The CDR3 region has the DNA TGTGCCAGCAGTGAAGGAGGGAACACTGAAGCTTTCTTT. Amino acid sequence: CASSEGGNTEAFF.